The 27 T cell receptor beta chains below come from one sample, sequenced in a study of T cell responses to AZD1222 COVID-19 vaccine. Using immunoSEQ multiplex PCR, the repertoire was profiled, and TCRdb retains in-frame clones only, with some absent. This table has about 140,000 clones, just over 90% appearing once. The sequences come from peripheral blood, collected on day 0 of MenACWY control vaccination. Receptor source: an adult in good health.

The rearrangement joins TRBV7-2 to TRBJ2-3, with 9 bases that match TRBD2. Trimming cost V 4 bases and J 5 bases; bases outside gene matches: 7. CDR1 is SGHTA, CDR2 FQGNSA, per germline. This CDR3 has 15 residues. DNA for the CDR3: TGTGCCAGCAGCTCGTATAGCGGGGGAGGAGATACGCAGTATTTT. It yields the protein CASSSYSGGGDTQYF.

This clone was picked up one time. V usage is TRBV18 and J usage is TRBJ2-1; D remains ambiguous. Germline assignment: CDR1 KGHSH and CDR2 LQKENI. Trimming pared 6 bases from V and 14 bases from J, leaving 17 bases between. The CDR3 totals 12 residues. The CDR3 DNA reads TGTGCCAGCTCTCCGGACGCCCCACTGGAGTTCTTC. Protein product: CASSPDAPLEFF. Complete variable domain (other parts from reference TRBV18 and TRBJ2-1): NAGVMQNPRHLVRRRGQEARLRCSPMKGHSHVYWYRQLPEEGLKFMVYLQKENIIDESGMPKERFSAEFPKEGPSILRIQQVVRGDSAAYFCASSPDAPLEFFGPGTRLTVL.

This clone has only one observation. The CDR3 DNA follows: TGTGCCAGCAGTTTTGAGGGGACGGGCGGGGAGCTGTTTTTT. This gives the protein CASSFEGTGGELFF. The chain has TRBV27 and TRBJ2-2; D is tentatively TRBD1 or TRBD2 (5 bases each). The V gene's germline CDR1 is MNHEY and CDR2 SMNVEV (reference sequence). V lost 3 bases and J 7 bases, leaving 12 bases between the germline ends. This CDR3 region has 14 residues.

This chain uses TRBV5-4 with TRBJ1-6; D is possibly TRBD1 (6 bases). The germline V gene has CDR1 SGHNT and CDR2 YYREEE (reference sequence). The ends were cut back, 5 bases at V and 10 bases at J, with 22 bases in the middle. There are 16 residues in the CDR3. CDR3 DNA: TGTGCCAGCAGTTCCGGGACACCTAACCGAAACTCACCCCTCCACTTT. It yields the protein CASSSGTPNRNSPLHF. Full variable domain (rest looked up from reference TRBV5-4 and TRBJ1-6): ETGVTQSPTHLIKTRGQQVTLRCSSQSGHNTVSWYQQALGQGPQFIFQYYREEENGRGNFPPRFSGLQFPNYSSELNVNALELDDSALYLCASSSGTPNRNSPLHFGNGTRLTVT.

The chain joins TRBV2 to TRBJ2-2; no clear D. Trimming pared 1 base from V and 1 base from J, leaving 10 bases between. Germline CDR1 and CDR2: SNHLY and FYNNEI. There are 16 residues in the CDR3. The CDR3 is CASSEVGLVNTGELFF. In nucleotides, the CDR3 is TGTGCCAGCAGTGAAGTTGGGCTAGTGAACACCGGGGAGCTGTTTTTT. The full variable domain, in which reference TRBV2 and TRBJ2-2 provide the parts outside the CDR3, is EPEVTQTPSHQVTQMGQEVILRCVPISNHLYFYWYRQILGQKVEFLVSFYNNEISEKSEIFDDQFSVERPDGSNFTLKIRSTKLEDSAMYFCASSEVGLVNTGELFFGEGSRLTVL.

The V call is TRBV12-5, the J call TRBJ1-3; D not certain. The CDR3 runs to 12 residues. CDR1 is LGHNT and CDR2 is FRNRAP in the germline V gene. V was cut by 6 bases and J by 2 bases, with 5 bases left in between. CDR3 in amino acids: CASGSPGNTIYF. The CDR3 nucleotides are TGTGCTAGTGGAAGTCCTGGAAACACCATATATTTT.

The rearrangement joins TRBV5-1 to TRBJ1-1, with D maybe TRBD1 (5 bases). CDR3 length: 15 amino acids. V was trimmed by 4 bases and J by 1 base, leaving 14 bases between them. Germline CDR1 and CDR2: SGHRS and YFSETQ. The CDR3 coding sequence is TGCGCCAGCAGCACAAGACCGGGGGAGAACACTGAAGCTTTCTTT. Its translation is CASSTRPGENTEAFF.

V gene TRBV10-3 combines with J gene TRBJ1-1; D ambiguous. The CDR3 is 12 amino acids. In germline, CDR1 is ENHRY, CDR2 SYGVKD. V dropped 2 bases and J dropped 7 bases, with 8 bases sitting between them. For the CDR3, the DNA is TGTGCCATCAGTGAGCCTCCTCTTGAAGCTTTCTTT. Protein sequence: CAISEPPLEAFF.

The chain couples TRBV11-2 to TRBJ1-6; 8 nucleotides agree with TRBD1. V shed 6 bases, J shed 6 bases, and the junction held 10 bases outside the gene matches. CDR1 and CDR2 (germline): SGHAT, FQNNGV. The CDR3 consists of 16 residues. The CDR3 nucleotides read TGTGCCAGCAGTCGTGGACAGGGAACGAGTAATTCACCCCTCCACTTT. Translated: CASSRGQGTSNSPLHF. The entire variable domain, with the rest obtained from reference TRBV11-2 and TRBJ1-6, is as follows: EAGVAQSPRYKIIEKRQSVAFWCNPISGHATLYWYQQILGQGPKLLIQFQNNGVVDDSQLPKDRFSAERLKGVDSTLKIQPAKLEDSAVYLCASSRGQGTSNSPLHFGNGTRLTVT.

The chain combines TRBV28 with TRBJ2-2; 7 nucleotides align to TRBD1. This CDR3 contains 14 residues. CDR1 is MDHEN, CDR2 SYDVKM, per germline. V dropped 2 bases and J dropped 5; count of bases not matched to a gene: 2. CDR3 in DNA: TGTGCCAGCAGTTTAGGACAGGAAACCGGGGAGCTGTTTTTT. It specifies CASSLGQETGELFF.

V is TRBV4-2 and J is TRBJ2-1, with TRBD2 matching over 14 bases. The V gene end was trimmed by 1 base and the J gene end by 8 bases; junction bases not matched to a gene: 13. From germline, CDR1 is LGHNA and CDR2 YNFKEQ. The CDR3 covers 19 residues. The DNA of the CDR3 is TGTGCCAGCAGCCAAGTGGTTTCGGGACTAGCGGGAGTTGGCGATGAGCAGTTCTTC. Its translation: CASSQVVSGLAGVGDEQFF.

The chain has TRBV5-1 and TRBJ2-6, with D possibly matching TRBD2 (5 bases). V shed 7 bases and J shed 4 bases, with 12 bases lying between them. CDR1 and CDR2 (germline): SGHRS, YFSETQ. This CDR3 is 14 amino acids long. CDR3 in DNA: TGCGCCAGCCGAAGGACTTCCGGGGCCAACGTCCTGACTTTC. Translation gives CASRRTSGANVLTF. The full variable domain, with the rest looked up from reference TRBV5-1 and TRBJ2-6, is KAGVTQTPRYLIKTRGQQVTLSCSPISGHRSVSWYQQTPGQGLQFLFEYFSETQRNKGNFPGRFSGRQFSNSRSEMNVSTLELGDSALYLCASRRTSGANVLTFGAGSRLTVL.

This clone was recorded only once. V and J are TRBV19 and TRBJ1-5, with 10 bases that match TRBD1. The CDR3 contains 16 residues. Looked up from germline, CDR1 is LNHDA and CDR2 is SQIVND (reference sequence). The V and J ends lost 5 bases and 7 bases, in that order; junction bases with no gene match: 11. This CDR3 reads CASSSPSGTGEQPQHF. In DNA, the CDR3 is TGTGCCAGTAGTTCGCCCTCCGGGACAGGGGAGCAGCCCCAGCATTTT.

V gene TRBV5-4 combines with J gene TRBJ1-6, with D perhaps matching TRBD1 (5 bases). Germline V gene data show CDR1 as SGHNT and CDR2 as YYREEE (reference sequence). The CDR3 is made up of 15 amino acids. V was shortened by 3 bases and J by 13 bases, with 20 bases between the two germline ends. CDR3 in amino acids: CASSSRGSLGGPLHF. CDR3 coding DNA: TGTGCCAGCAGCTCCCGGGGGAGTTTGGGGGGGCCCCTCCACTTT.

The CDR3 region has the DNA TGTGCCAGCAGCCCGAGGGCACGGGAGACCCAGTACTTC. Encoded protein: CASSPRARETQYF. V and J are TRBV7-3 and TRBJ2-5, with a possible D match to TRBD2 (5 bases). The CDR3 has 13 amino acids. The V end was cut by 5 bases, the J end by 5 bases, with 12 bases between. Germline V gene sequence: CDR1 SGHTA, CDR2 FQGTGA.

The rearrangement uses TRBV9 and TRBJ2-6, with D unresolved. The CDR3 runs to 17 residues. V lost 7 bases and J lost 0, with 17 bases in between. Germline CDR1 reads SGDLS; CDR2 reads YYNGEE. The CDR3 loop is CASGSLPFFSGANVLTF. CDR3 coding DNA: TGTGCCAGCGGATCCCTTCCATTCTTCTCTGGGGCCAACGTCCTGACTTTC.

V gene TRBV2 combines with J gene TRBJ1-1; D is uncertain. The CDR3 has 12 residues. Germline assignment: CDR1 SNHLY and CDR2 FYNNEI. V lost 4 bases and J 4 bases, leaving 7 bases between the germline ends. Written as DNA, the CDR3 is TGTGCCAGCAGTGGGAGTACCACTGAAGCTTTCTTT. This translates into CASSGSTTEAFF.

The chain is built from TRBV9 and TRBJ1-3; no clear D gene. The CDR3 spans 15 residues. CDR1 and CDR2 (germline): SGDLS, YYNGEE. With 0 bases removed from V and 1 base from J, the gap between germline ends came to 8 bases. CDR3 coding DNA: TGTGCCAGCAGCGTAGACCCGGAATCTGGAAACACCATATATTTT. Its protein product is CASSVDPESGNTIYF.

The chain's CDR3 is CASSQENLPNQPQHF. The DNA for the CDR3 is TGCGCCAGCAGCCAAGAGAATCTGCCGAATCAGCCCCAGCATTTT. The chain combines TRBV4-3 with TRBJ1-5; D is ambiguous. V was clipped by 0 bases and J by 4 bases, with 10 bases between them. Germline lookup yields CDR1 LGHNA and CDR2 YSLEER. CDR3 length equals 15 residues.

The chain employs TRBV6-2 or TRBV6-3 and TRBJ2-3, with TRBD2 matching over 11 bases. V lost 5 bases to trimming and J lost 4 bases; unmatched junction nucleotides: 11. The germline gives CDR1 MNHEY, CDR2 SVGEGT. The length of the CDR3 is 17 residues. For the CDR3, the DNA is TGTGCCAGCAGTCCCGGACTAGCGGGTCATCATGCAGATACGCAGTATTTT. Its translation: CASSPGLAGHHADTQYF.

This chain joins TRBV6-1 and TRBJ2-7; no firm D call. V was pared by 0 bases and J by 0 bases, with 9 bases between. The CDR3 contains 15 residues. The germline V gene has CDR1 MNHNS and CDR2 SASEGT. The CDR3 sequence: CASSEAVWPSYEQYF. CDR3 nucleotides: TGTGCCAGCAGTGAAGCTGTTTGGCCCTCCTACGAGCAGTACTTC.

V and J are TRBV13 and TRBJ2-2; D remains ambiguous. The CDR3 has 13 residues. Between the trimmed V and J ends, which lost 2 bases and 3 bases, there was a span of 4 bases. Germline lookup yields CDR1 PRHDT and CDR2 FYEKMQ (reference sequence). The CDR3 DNA reads TGTGCCAGCAGCTTAACATACACCGGGGAGCTGTTTTTT. Its translation is CASSLTYTGELFF.

The rearrangement uses TRBV28 and TRBJ2-1; 7 bases fit TRBD1. Trimming at V came to 5 bases and at J to 2 bases, leaving 9 bases not matched to a gene. This CDR3 comprises 16 residues. Germline loops: CDR1 MDHEN, CDR2 SYDVKM. CDR3 amino acids: CASSPTGYSPYNEQFF. CDR3 DNA sequence: TGTGCCAGCAGTCCGACAGGGTATAGCCCCTACAATGAGCAGTTCTTC.

The rearrangement joins TRBV5-4 to TRBJ1-2; D uncertain. Germline CDR1 is SGHNT and CDR2 is YYREEE (reference sequence). This CDR3 is built from 13 residues. V was clipped by 4 bases and J by 4 bases, with 11 bases between them. The CDR3 coding sequence is TGTGCCAGCAGCCAGGACGGATCCTATGGCTACACCTTC. Amino acid sequence: CASSQDGSYGYTF.

V usage is TRBV16 and J usage is TRBJ1-2; maybe TRBD1 (5 bases). Germline loops: CDR1 KGHSY, CDR2 FQNENV. The CDR3 spans 13 residues. Trimming pared 5 bases from V and 6 bases from J, leaving 13 bases between. The CDR3 here is CASSSILGDGYTF. The CDR3 region has the DNA TGTGCCAGCAGCTCTATTCTAGGGGATGGCTACACCTTC.

The chain uses TRBV12-3 or TRBV12-4 and TRBJ1-5; D uncertain. The V and J ends lost 3 bases and 3 bases respectively, with 3 bases between them. The CDR3 loop spans 12 amino acids. CDR3 nucleotides: TGTGCCAGCAGTTTGGTCAATCAGCCCCAGCATTTT. Its protein is CASSLVNQPQHF.

This chain connects TRBV30 to TRBJ2-1, with D possibly being TRBD1 (6 bases). The CDR3 runs 14 residues. V lost 0 bases and J 7 bases, leaving 13 bases between the germline ends. Germline CDR1 is GTSNPN and CDR2 is SVGIG (reference sequence). The CDR3 nucleotides are TGTGCCTGGAGTGTAGGGGGAAAAGGGAATGAGCAGTTCTTC. This codes for CAWSVGGKGNEQFF.